What follows are 28 T cell receptor beta chains derived from one specimen sequenced in a study of blood T cell repertoires in COVID-19. Method: immunoSEQ multiplex PCR; TCRdb's copy keeps in-frame clones and lacks some. The sample has some 270,000 clones; 89% are singletons. What was sequenced was peripheral blood. Receptors were obtained from a woman aged 40 to 50 who had recovered from COVID-19.

This chain joins TRBV29-1 and TRBJ2-7; 11 positions match TRBD2. This CDR3 is built from 13 residues. V shed 5 bases, J shed 6 bases, and the junction held 6 bases outside the gene matches. Germline lookup yields CDR1 SQVTM and CDR2 ANQGSEA. CDR3 in DNA: TGCAGCGTTTCCACTAGCGGGGGAGGCGAGCAGTACTTC. Protein: CSVSTSGGGEQYF.

This clone was seen a single time. The rearrangement uses TRBV19 and TRBJ2-1; 8 bases are shared with TRBD1. This CDR3 contains 15 residues. With 3 bases clipped from V and 9 bases from J, the junction kept 10 bases outside the gene matches. The germline CDR1 and CDR2 sequences are LNHDA and SQIVND (reference sequence). The CDR3 sequence is CASSILAGGWGEQFF. CDR3 DNA sequence: TGTGCCAGTAGTATTCTGGCAGGGGGCTGGGGTGAGCAGTTCTTC.

V and J are TRBV13 and TRBJ2-1; D remains ambiguous. CDR1 and CDR2 (germline): PRHDT, FYEKMQ (reference sequence). The CDR3 has 11 amino acids. Trimming took off 5 bases at V and 10 bases at J, with 9 bases between the two ends. CDR3: CASSTNYEQFF. In nucleotides, the CDR3 is TGTGCCAGCAGCACAAACTACGAGCAGTTCTTC.

The chain uses TRBV27 and TRBJ2-1; TRBD2 is a possible D gene (10 bases). CDR3 size: 19 residues. Trimming shortened V by 5 bases and J by 2 bases, and 25 bases separated the two germline ends. Germline values: CDR1 MNHEY, CDR2 SMNVEV (reference sequence). The CDR3 DNA follows: TGTGCCAGCAGTGACAGGGGGGGACTAGCGAGAAGCACCTACAATGAGCAGTTCTTC. It translates to CASSDRGGLARSTYNEQFF.

The chain uses TRBV6-2 or TRBV6-3 and TRBJ2-1; D gene unclear. Germline V gene sequence: CDR1 MNHEY, CDR2 SVGEGT. The V end lost 0 bases, the J end lost 6 bases, and 9 bases lay between the germline ends. This CDR3 has 14 residues. The CDR3 loop is CASSYSSVSNEQFF. The CDR3 bases are TGTGCCAGCAGTTACTCTAGTGTGAGCAATGAGCAGTTCTTC.

This clone was picked up one time. The gene calls are TRBV10-1 and TRBJ2-2; TRBD1 matches 11 bases. V trimming: 1 base; J trimming: 8 bases; junction bases outside the gene matches: 9. Germline CDR1 and CDR2: WNHNN and SYGVQD (reference sequence). The CDR3 spans 17 residues. The DNA of the CDR3 is TGCGCCAGCAGTGAGTTAAGGACAGGGGGCGCATCTGGGGAGCTGTTTTTT. Its protein is CASSELRTGGASGELFF.

This rearrangement joins TRBV19 to TRBJ1-1; D gene uncertain. Germline CDR1 and CDR2: LNHDA and SQIVND (reference sequence). CDR3 length: 12 residues. V was pared by 5 bases and J by 11 bases, with 15 bases between. The CDR3 DNA follows: TGTGCCAGTAGTCCTCAGGACTCCGCCGCTTTCTTT. Translation gives CASSPQDSAAFF.

In the case of this clone: Other nucleotide sequences in the sample specify the same CDR3. The rearrangement uses TRBV7-6 and TRBJ1-1; the D is unclear. Trimming cost V 5 bases and J 3 bases, with 4 bases left between them. From germline, CDR1 is SGHVS and CDR2 FNYEAQ. CDR3 size: 11 residues. CDR3 loop: CASSPDTEAFF. The CDR3 nucleotides read TGTGCCAGCAGCCCGGACACTGAAGCTTTCTTT.

This chain connects TRBV6-5 to TRBJ2-7; the D gene is possibly TRBD1 (5 bases). Germline-derived CDR1 and CDR2 are MNHEY and SVGAGI. The CDR3 covers 13 residues. The V and J ends lost 4 bases and 2 bases respectively, with 9 bases between them. CDR3 loop: CASSFSGTYEQYF. CDR3 DNA: TGTGCCAGCAGTTTTTCAGGGACCTACGAGCAGTACTTC.

The chain has TRBV5-1 and TRBJ1-2, with D unresolved. CDR1 and CDR2 (germline): SGHRS, YFSETQ. Between the trimmed V and J ends, which lost 5 bases and 6 bases, there was a span of 14 bases. The CDR3 runs to 13 residues. CDR3 coding DNA: TGCGCCAGCAGAGCAGGTGGGGAGAATGGCTACACCTTC. Translation gives CASRAGGENGYTF.

The genes are TRBV11-3 and TRBJ2-2; TRBD1 aligns across 7 bases. There are 16 residues in the CDR3. With 3 bases clipped from V and 2 bases from J, the junction kept 6 bases outside the gene matches. CDR1 and CDR2 (germline): SGHNT, YENEEA. The CDR3 DNA follows: TGTGCCAGCAGCTTTAGGGGGACAGCAAACACCGGGGAGCTGTTTTTT. Residues: CASSFRGTANTGELFF.

With respect to this clone: The same CDR3 is also encoded by other DNA sequences in this sample. The chain combines TRBV5-6 with TRBJ2-1, with 10 bases fitting TRBD2. The CDR3 is made up of 15 amino acids. The ends lost 4 bases at V and 4 bases at J; junction bases unmatched: 5. Germline values: CDR1 SGHDT, CDR2 YYEEEE. The CDR3 DNA follows: TGTGCCAGCAGCCTTCGGACTAGCGGTTACAATGAGCAGTTCTTC. It specifies CASSLRTSGYNEQFF.

This chain joins TRBV9 and TRBJ2-6; 13 bases fit TRBD2. The CDR3 contains 19 residues. With 0 bases clipped from V and 0 bases from J, the junction kept 3 bases outside the gene matches. Looked up from germline, CDR1 is SGDLS and CDR2 is YYNGEE. CDR3 nucleotides: TGTGCCAGCAGCGTAGGGGGACTAGCGGGGCTCTCTGGGGCCAACGTCCTGACTTTC. It codes for CASSVGGLAGLSGANVLTF.

The genes are TRBV6-5 and TRBJ2-5; D gene unclear. The CDR3 has 14 amino acids. Germline CDR1 MNHEY, CDR2 SVGAGI. Trimming took off 0 bases at V and 4 bases at J, with 9 bases between the two ends. CDR3 coding DNA: TGTGCCAGCAGTTACTCACAGATAAGAGAGACCCAGTACTTC. Its translation is CASSYSQIRETQYF.

The gene calls are TRBV11-3 and TRBJ2-1; TRBD2 matches at 8 bases. Germline V gene data show CDR1 as SGHNT and CDR2 as YENEEA. The CDR3 extends over 16 amino acids. The trim removed 0 bases at V and 4 bases at J, leaving 5 bases unmatched. CDR3 sequence reads: CASSLEVAGRYNEQFF. The CDR3 bases are TGTGCCAGCAGCTTAGAAGTAGCGGGGAGGTACAATGAGCAGTTCTTC.

V is TRBV15 and J is TRBJ2-3, with unresolved D. Trimming left V 0 bases short and J 6 bases short, with 10 bases between. Germline lookup yields CDR1 LNHNV and CDR2 YYDKDF (reference sequence). The CDR3 length is 14 residues. CDR3 DNA sequence: TGTGCCACCAGCAGAGATCGCGGATCTGATACGCAGTATTTT. Amino acids: CATSRDRGSDTQYF.

This clone was detected only once. The J gene is TRBJ2-5, the V gene TRBV5-1; 7 bases line up with TRBD1. The CDR3 loop spans 16 amino acids. In germline, CDR1 is SGHRS, CDR2 YFSETQ. Unmatched junction bases numbered 11, after V lost 0 bases and J lost 6 bases. CDR3 DNA sequence: TGCGCCAGCAGCTTGGGCGACAGGGTAATTGTTAAGACCCAGTACTTC. Protein product: CASSLGDRVIVKTQYF.

V is TRBV3-1 (or the pseudogene TRBV3-2) and J is TRBJ1-1; 8 bases are shared with TRBD1. V shed 6 bases and J 0 bases; nucleotides not matched to a gene: 6. CDR1 and CDR2 (germline): LGHDT, YNNKEL (reference sequence). The CDR3 sequence is 15 residues long. The chain's CDR3 is CASRYRGGMNTEAFF. Written as DNA, the CDR3 is TGTGCCAGCAGGTACAGGGGGGGGATGAACACTGAAGCTTTCTTT.

The chain links TRBV19 to TRBJ1-2; no clear D. From germline, CDR1 is LNHDA and CDR2 SQIVND (reference sequence). The CDR3 extends over 14 amino acids. Trimming shortened V by 3 bases and J by 7 bases, and 15 bases separated the two germline ends. In nucleotides, the CDR3 is TGTGCCAGTAGTATGGTCAGGTTCGGAAGTGGCTACACCTTC. Protein sequence: CASSMVRFGSGYTF.

This clone was detected only a few times. The chain carries TRBV11-2 and TRBJ1-3; D gene unclear. V shed 6 bases and J shed 0 bases, with 6 bases lying between them. Germline CDR1 and CDR2: SGHAT and FQNNGV. This CDR3 spans 13 amino acids. The CDR3 reads CASRADSGNTIYF. The CDR3 DNA sequence: TGTGCCAGCAGAGCTGACTCTGGAAACACCATATATTTT. The whole variable domain, filled in from reference TRBV11-2 and TRBJ1-3, reads EAGVAQSPRYKIIEKRQSVAFWCNPISGHATLYWYQQILGQGPKLLIQFQNNGVVDDSQLPKDRFSAERLKGVDSTLKIQPAKLEDSAVYLCASRADSGNTIYFGEGSWLTVV.

The chain combines TRBV30 with TRBJ1-6; 8 bases are a match to TRBD1. V gave up 2 bases and J gave up 3 bases; unmatched junction bases: 6. The CDR3 is 16 residues long. Germline values: CDR1 GTSNPN, CDR2 SVGIG (reference sequence). CDR3 in DNA: TGTGCCTGGAGTTCCGGACAGGGAGACTATAATTCACCCCTCCACTTT. This encodes CAWSSGQGDYNSPLHF.

The chain couples TRBV10-1 to TRBJ2-1, with 10 bases aligning to TRBD2. The trim removed 5 bases at V and 8 bases at J, leaving 9 bases unmatched. The length of the CDR3 is 15 residues. CDR1 WNHNN and CDR2 SYGVQD come from the germline V gene (reference sequence). CDR3 nucleotide sequence: TGCGCCAGCAGTCTCCTAGCGGGAGAGATAGATGAGCAGTTCTTC. The encoded protein is CASSLLAGEIDEQFF.

The chain couples TRBV5-4 to TRBJ2-5; 8 bases are shared with TRBD2. Germline lookup yields CDR1 SGHNT and CDR2 YYREEE (reference sequence). The CDR3 contains 15 residues. V trimming: 2 bases; J trimming: 1 base; junction bases outside the gene matches: 4. CDR3 sequence (DNA): TGTGCCAGCAGCTTAAGGAGCGGGGGCCAAGAGACCCAGTACTTC. It translates to CASSLRSGGQETQYF.

In the case of this clone: The same CDR3 also results from other DNA sequences found in this sample. The chain joins TRBV30 to TRBJ1-5; no clear D. Germline V gene sequence: CDR1 GTSNPN, CDR2 SVGIG (reference sequence). The CDR3 is 14 residues long. V lost 0 bases and J 4 bases, leaving 10 bases between the germline ends. The CDR3 coding sequence is TGTGCCTGGAGTGTGGGAACGGGGAATCAGCCCCAGCATTTT. It codes for CAWSVGTGNQPQHF.

CDR3 amino acids: CAISGDRGRNGYTF. The CDR3 DNA follows: TGTGCCATCAGCGGGGACAGGGGAAGGAATGGCTACACCTTC. The V gene is TRBV10-3, the J gene TRBJ1-2, with TRBD1 matching over 10 bases. Germline V CDR1 and CDR2: ENHRY, SYGVKD. J lost 6 bases, V lost 6 bases, and 7 bases had no gene match. CDR3 length equals 14 residues.

V usage is TRBV11-2 and J usage is TRBJ1-2; 10 bases are shared with TRBD1. This CDR3 is 16 amino acids long. V shed 0 bases and J 2 bases; nucleotides not matched to a gene: 3. The V gene's germline CDR1 is SGHAT and CDR2 FQNNGV. The CDR3 spells CASSLETGGINYGYTF. The CDR3 coding sequence is TGTGCCAGCAGCTTAGAGACAGGGGGCATCAACTATGGCTACACCTTC.

The V gene is TRBV10-3, the J gene TRBJ1-1; 7 bases match TRBD1. The CDR3 totals 14 residues. The germline CDR1 and CDR2 sequences are ENHRY and SYGVKD. The J segment lost 2 bases and the V segment lost 5 bases, leaving 5 bases of the junction unmatched. In nucleotides, the CDR3 is TGTGCCATCAGTCGGGACAGTGTAAACACTGAAGCTTTCTTT. Protein sequence: CAISRDSVNTEAFF.

This chain uses TRBV29-1 with TRBJ2-7, with D possibly TRBD1 on 5 matching bases. The V end was cut by 1 base, the J end by 6 bases, with 7 bases between. The CDR3 totals 11 residues. Germline CDR1 SQVTM, CDR2 ANQGSEA. In nucleotides, the CDR3 is TGCAGCGTTGAAGTCAGGGCCGAGCAGTACTTC. This sequence encodes CSVEVRAEQYF.